Sequencing of this TCR beta chain was carried out in a study of regulatory T cells in long-lasting Graves disease. General study results and limits: The persistent group shared about 2,700 public clonotypes, more than the approximately 890 shared by new patients.

To make TCR beta libraries, researchers used iRepertoire HTBI primers and Arm-PCR of CDR3 regions. TCRdb re-analysed the multiplex PCR reads in MiXCR, keeping a single row per CDR3 protein. In the table there are some 430,000 distinct CDR3 sequences, roughly a fifth of which are singletons. The CDR3 is made up of 14 amino acids. V dropped 0 bases and J dropped 5 bases, with 11 bases sitting between them. CDR1 and CDR2 from the germline V gene are SGDLS and YYNGEE. Indicated time point: persistent/refractory GD, antithyroid drugs over 5 years with positive TRAb. The authors made the TCR library using RNA they extracted from PBMCs. American Thyroid Association guidelines were used to diagnose Graves' disease. A note on this clonotype: Its antigen is unknown.

The sequencing here drew on peripheral blood mononuclear cells (PBMCs), taken when the disease was refractory, from a patient treated with antithyroid drugs. The receptor was isolated from a female donor with Graves disease. The chain employs TRBV9 and TRBJ1-2; no firm D call. CDR3 in DNA: TGTGCCAGCAGCGTAGGCCCAGATGAGTATGGCTACACCTTC. Translation gives CASSVGPDEYGYTF.